This entry concerns a single T cell receptor beta chain. Sequenced by immunoSEQ multiplex PCR; TCRdb stores in-frame clones only, minus some. Of 300,000 to 400,000 clones listed, around 89% were seen once; the top ten hold approximately 4.5%. The treatment here: some 20 received Ad26.COV2.S at low or high dose, single or two shots; about 5 received placebo; per-sample allocation not given. After the first vaccine or placebo injection, samples were drawn on day 63. V trimming: 5 bases; J trimming: 2 bases; junction bases outside the gene matches: 4. Germline V gives CDR1 SQVTM, CDR2 ANQGSEA. The CDR3 contains 13 residues. The data derive from a study of Ad26.COV2.S vaccination and SARS-CoV-2 variants. Study-wide context: Each vaccinee took Ad26.COV2.S intramuscularly, once or twice 56 days apart.

Sequencing used peripheral blood, obtained in a trial of Ad26.COV2.S vaccine versus placebo. This TCR came from a person aged 18-60 years who received the Ad26.COV2.S COVID-19 vaccine or a placebo. The gene calls are TRBV29-1 and TRBJ2-3; TRBD1 matches at 7 bases. The CDR3 DNA sequence: TGCAGCGTTTTCCAGGGGGTCACAGATACGCAGTATTTT. This translates into CSVFQGVTDTQYF.